This T cell receptor beta chain originates from a study of blood T cell repertoires in COVID-19. Study as a whole: T cells, B-cell-depleted T cells, or PBMCs provided the cDNA or gDNA that served as material.

Authors' analysis steps: Quantification of nucleated cells was approximated via reference gene primer amplification. Method: immunoSEQ multiplex PCR; TCRdb's copy keeps in-frame clones and lacks some. D and trimming come from the DNA, and the V and J calls and clone size come from that table. The table lists about 250,000 clones, around 89% of them singletons. CDR3 size: 16 residues. J gave up 4 bases and V 1 base, and 9 bases lay outside the gene matches. CDR1 is LGHDT, CDR2 YNNKEL, per germline (reference sequence). The V call is TRBV3-1 (or the pseudogene TRBV3-2), the J call TRBJ2-7; 8 bases map to TRBD1. This TCR derives from a woman aged 40 to 49 who had recovered from COVID-19. The sequenced sample was peripheral blood. CDR3 nucleotide sequence: TGTGCCAGCAGCCAAGCCCCGGGGCAGGGGGCTTACGAGCAGTACTTC. Its translation is CASSQAPGQGAYEQYF.